This is a list of T cell receptor beta chains from one sample in a study of cytomegalovirus exposure and HLA in healthy donors. Using immunoSEQ multiplex PCR, the repertoire was profiled, and TCRdb retains in-frame clones only, with some absent. The profile shows approximately 190,000 clones, more than 75% of them singletons. The sequencing sample was made of PBMCs. These receptors all come from a middle-aged man in good health and CMV-seropositive. CDR3s include the opening cysteine and the closing phenylalanine or tryptophan. The order of the fields is J gene, V gene, D gene, CDR3 protein, CDR3 DNA. D genes are given only for firm matches.

j_gene: TRBJ1-5; v_gene: TRBV6-1; d_gene: -; CDR3aa: CASSAGGDNQPQHF; CDR3nt: TGTGCCAGCAGTGCGGGGGGGGACAATCAGCCCCAGCATTTT
j_gene: TRBJ1-2; v_gene: TRBV30; d_gene: -; CDR3aa: CAWIRTPHLNYGYTF; CDR3nt: TGTGCCTGGATTAGGACTCCCCATCTTAACTATGGCTACACCTTC
j_gene: TRBJ1-4; v_gene: TRBV7-9; d_gene: -; CDR3aa: CASSGAEKLFF; CDR3nt: TGTGCCAGCAGTGGGGCTGAAAAACTGTTTTTT
j_gene: TRBJ2-2; v_gene: TRBV11-2; d_gene: TRBD1; CDR3aa: CASSRGTGANTGELFF; CDR3nt: TGTGCCAGCAGCCGGGGGACAGGGGCGAACACCGGGGAGCTGTTTTTT
j_gene: TRBJ2-5; v_gene: TRBV28; d_gene: -; CDR3aa: CASSQGQETQYF; CDR3nt: TGTGCCAGCAGCCAGGGGCAAGAGACCCAGTACTTC
j_gene: TRBJ2-1; v_gene: TRBV30; d_gene: -; CDR3aa: CAWSVQGRWYNEQFF; CDR3nt: TGTGCCTGGAGTGTACAGGGCCGGTGGTACAATGAGCAGTTCTTC
j_gene: TRBJ2-3; v_gene: TRBV4-2; d_gene: TRBD1; CDR3aa: CASSQIGRQGALGASTDTQYF; CDR3nt: TGTGCCAGCAGCCAGATAGGTAGACAGGGGGCCCTGGGGGCTAGCACAGATACGCAGTATTTT
j_gene: TRBJ1-2; v_gene: TRBV5-1; d_gene: -; CDR3aa: CASSLMAGDGGGYTF; CDR3nt: TGCGCCAGCAGCTTGATGGCAGGGGACGGTGGTGGCTACACCTTC
j_gene: TRBJ2-7; v_gene: TRBV2; d_gene: TRBD2; CDR3aa: CASSGSLAFSYEQYF; CDR3nt: TGTGCCAGCAGTGGTTCACTAGCGTTCTCCTACGAGCAGTACTTC
j_gene: TRBJ2-3; v_gene: TRBV6-1; d_gene: TRBD2; CDR3aa: CASSSSGGFF; CDR3nt: TGTGCCAGCAGCTCTAGCGGGGGGTTTTTT